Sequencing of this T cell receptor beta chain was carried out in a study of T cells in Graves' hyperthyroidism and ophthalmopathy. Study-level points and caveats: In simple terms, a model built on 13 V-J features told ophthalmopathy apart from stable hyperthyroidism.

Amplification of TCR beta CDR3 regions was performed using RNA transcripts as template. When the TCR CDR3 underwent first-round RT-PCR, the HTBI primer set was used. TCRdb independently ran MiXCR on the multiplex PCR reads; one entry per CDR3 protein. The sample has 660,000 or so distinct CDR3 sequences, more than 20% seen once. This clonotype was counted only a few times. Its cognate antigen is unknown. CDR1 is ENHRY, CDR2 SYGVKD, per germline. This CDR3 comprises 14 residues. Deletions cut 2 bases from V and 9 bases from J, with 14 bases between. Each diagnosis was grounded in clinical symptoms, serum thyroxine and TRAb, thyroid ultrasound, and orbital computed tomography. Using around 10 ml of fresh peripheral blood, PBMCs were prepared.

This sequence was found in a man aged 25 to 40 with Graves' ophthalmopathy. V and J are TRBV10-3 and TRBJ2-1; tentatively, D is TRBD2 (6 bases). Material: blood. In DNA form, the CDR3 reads TGTGCCATCAGTGAGAAAGGAGGGTTGAGTGAGCAGTTCTTC. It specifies CAISEKGGLSEQFF.